This T cell receptor beta chain was documented in a study of graft-versus-host responses after intestinal transplantation. Germline V gene sequence: CDR1 SGHRS, CDR2 YFSETQ. The CDR3 contains 17 residues. Trimming took off 1 base at V and 0 bases at J, with 14 bases between the two ends. As to this clone: What it binds is not known.

Clones were sequenced by immunoSEQ multiplex PCR, and TCRdb holds only the in-frame ones, with some missing. The sample contains more than 90,000 clones, approximately 90% of which appear only once. The origin of this receptor is a human donor who was the organ donor for an intestinal transplant. The source material was unstimulated CD4+ T cells sorted from spleen or lymph node cells, sampled before transplant. The rearrangement uses TRBV5-1 and TRBJ1-3; unclear D gene. CDR3 protein: CASSLWGSVSSGNTIYF. The CDR3 coding sequence is TGCGCCAGCAGCTTGTGGGGTTCAGTGAGCTCTGGAAACACCATATATTTT.